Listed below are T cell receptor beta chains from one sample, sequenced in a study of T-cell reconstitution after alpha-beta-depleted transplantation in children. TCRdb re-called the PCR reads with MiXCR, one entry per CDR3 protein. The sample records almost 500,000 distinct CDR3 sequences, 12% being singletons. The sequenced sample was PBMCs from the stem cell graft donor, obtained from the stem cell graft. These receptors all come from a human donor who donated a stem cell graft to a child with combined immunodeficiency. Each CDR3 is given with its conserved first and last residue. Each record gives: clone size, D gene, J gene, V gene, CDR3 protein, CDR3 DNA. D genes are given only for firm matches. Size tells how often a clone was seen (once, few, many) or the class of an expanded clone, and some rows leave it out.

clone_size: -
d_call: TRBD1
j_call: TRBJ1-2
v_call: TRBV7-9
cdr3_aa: CASSYRRTGGYGYTF
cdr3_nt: TGTGCCAGCAGCTACCGTAGGACAGGCGGCTATGGCTACACCTTC

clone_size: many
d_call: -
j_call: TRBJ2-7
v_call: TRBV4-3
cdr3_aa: CASSQDQLSYEQYF
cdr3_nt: TGCGCCAGCAGCCAAGATCAGCTCAGCTACGAGCAGTACTTC

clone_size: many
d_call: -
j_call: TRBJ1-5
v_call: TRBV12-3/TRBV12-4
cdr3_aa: CASRTGSNQPQHF
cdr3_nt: TGTGCCAGCCGGACTGGGAGCAATCAGCCCCAGCATTTT

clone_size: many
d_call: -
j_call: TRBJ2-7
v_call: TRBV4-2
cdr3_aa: CASSQDRDGSYEQYF
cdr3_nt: TGTGCCAGCAGCCAGGACCGGGACGGGTCCTACGAGCAGTACTTC

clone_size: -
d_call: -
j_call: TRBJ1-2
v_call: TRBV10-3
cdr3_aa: CAISDERNHGYTF
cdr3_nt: TGTGCCATCAGTGATGAGAGGAACCATGGCTACACCTTC

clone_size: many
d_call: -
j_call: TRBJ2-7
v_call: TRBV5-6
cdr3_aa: CASSKDSIYGRTHEQYF
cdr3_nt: TGTGCCAGCAGCAAGGATTCCATATACGGCAGGACACACGAGCAGTACTTC

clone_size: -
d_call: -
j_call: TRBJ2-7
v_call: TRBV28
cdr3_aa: CASTYGLGSYEQYF
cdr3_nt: TGTGCCAGCACCTACGGGTTGGGATCCTACGAGCAGTACTTC

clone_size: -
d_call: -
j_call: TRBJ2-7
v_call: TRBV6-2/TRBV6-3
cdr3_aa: CASKPGIVDSSYEQYF
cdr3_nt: TGTGCCAGCAAGCCAGGTATTGTGGACAGCTCCTACGAGCAGTACTTC

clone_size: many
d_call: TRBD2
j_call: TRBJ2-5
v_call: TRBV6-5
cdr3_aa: CASSYGTSGRETQYF
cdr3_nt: TGTGCCAGCAGTTACGGGACTAGCGGGAGAGAGACCCAGTACTTC

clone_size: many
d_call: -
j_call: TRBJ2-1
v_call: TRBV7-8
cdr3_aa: CASSPPRGYNEQFF
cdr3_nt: TGTGCCAGCAGCCCTCCTAGGGGCTACAATGAGCAGTTCTTC

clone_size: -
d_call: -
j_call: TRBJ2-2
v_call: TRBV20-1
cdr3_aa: CSARDRGTGELFF
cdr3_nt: TGCAGTGCTAGAGATCGGGGCACCGGGGAGCTGTTTTTT

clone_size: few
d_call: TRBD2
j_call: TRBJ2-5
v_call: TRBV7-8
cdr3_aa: CASSLWEGAGRETQYF
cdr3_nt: TGTGCCAGCAGCTTATGGGAGGGAGCGGGGCGAGAGACCCAGTACTTC

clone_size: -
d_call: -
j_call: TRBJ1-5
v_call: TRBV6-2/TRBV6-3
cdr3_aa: CASSYVQSNQPQHF
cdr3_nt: TGTGCCAGCAGTTACGTCCAAAGCAATCAGCCCCAGCATTTT

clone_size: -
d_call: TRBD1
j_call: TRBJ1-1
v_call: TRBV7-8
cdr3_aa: CASSLGTQGVTEAFF
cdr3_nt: TGTGCCAGCAGCTTAGGAACACAGGGGGTCACTGAAGCTTTCTTT

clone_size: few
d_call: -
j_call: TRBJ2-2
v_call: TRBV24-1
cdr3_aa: CATMGQNTGELFF
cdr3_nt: TGTGCCACGATGGGACAGAACACCGGGGAGCTGTTTTTT

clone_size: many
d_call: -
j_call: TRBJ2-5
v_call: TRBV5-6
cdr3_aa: CASSLASGSETQYF
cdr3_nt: TGTGCCAGCAGCTTGGCGTCGGGGTCAGAGACCCAGTACTTC

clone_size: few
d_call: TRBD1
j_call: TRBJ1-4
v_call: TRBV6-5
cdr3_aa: CASSFSTGRRLFF
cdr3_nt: TGTGCCAGCAGTTTCTCGACAGGGAGGAGACTGTTTTTT

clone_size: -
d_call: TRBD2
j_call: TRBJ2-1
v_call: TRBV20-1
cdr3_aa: CSARGLAGGAYNEQFF
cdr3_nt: TGCAGTGCTAGAGGACTAGCGGGAGGTGCCTACAATGAGCAGTTCTTC